Following are 27 T cell receptor beta chains from one sample sequenced in a study of blood T cells in healthy people across ages (dated by TCRdb to the mid-2010s). The library was generated by 5' RACE. A second roughly 6 to 12 cycle PCR used a sample-barcoded 5' primer and a J-beta primer mix. TCRdb took the public reads, trimmed them with fastp at Q25, ran MiXCR for clone calling and kept in-frame beta chains. For every CDR3 protein sequence, its rows merge into one entry that carries the most common genes and DNA. This sample lists some 1.8 million distinct CDR3 sequences; about two fifths were detected once. The ten top clones hold 20% to 25% of the sample. Sequenced sample: blood. The receptor set was obtained from a human donor in good health.

This clonotype was seen more than once but under ten times. The rearrangement links TRBV20-1 to TRBJ2-3; 8 nucleotides line up with TRBD1. Germline assignment: CDR1 DFQATT and CDR2 SNEGSKA (reference sequence). J was trimmed by 5 bases and V by 3 bases; bases with no gene match: 16. This CDR3 has 17 amino acids. The CDR3 here is CSASFSLPGGSVDTQYF. In DNA, the CDR3 is TGCAGTGCTAGTTTTTCTCTGCCAGGGGGCTCGGTAGATACGCAGTATTTT.

The chain's CDR3 is CASSPSRATRELTYEQYF. The CDR3 DNA reads as TGTGCCAGCTCACCCTCTAGAGCCACGAGGGAATTAACCTACGAGCAGTACTTC. The J gene is TRBJ2-7, the V gene TRBV18, with D perhaps TRBD2 (5 bases). V lost 3 bases to trimming and J lost 2 bases, with 23 bases between them. The germline V gene encodes CDR1 KGHSH and CDR2 LQKENI. CDR3 length equals 18 residues.

The chain joins TRBV20-1 to TRBJ2-7, with 8 bases matching TRBD1. Germline V lookup: CDR1 DFQATT, CDR2 SNEGSKA (reference sequence). This CDR3 comprises 13 residues. The V gene end was trimmed by 5 bases and the J gene end by 0 bases; junction bases not matched to a gene: 3. The CDR3 region is CSAWTGRSYEQYF. The DNA for the CDR3 is TGCAGTGCTTGGACAGGGCGCTCCTACGAGCAGTACTTC.

The chain joins TRBV29-1 to TRBJ2-4; TRBD1 or TRBD2 may be the D gene (5 bases each). This CDR3 has 15 amino acids. V gave up 5 bases and J gave up 5 bases, with 19 bases separating them. The germline V gene encodes CDR1 SQVTM and CDR2 ANQGSEA. The CDR3: CSVPPRDGMQNIQYF. The CDR3 nucleotides read TGCAGCGTTCCCCCCCGGGACGGCATGCAAAACATTCAGTACTTC.

As concerns this clonotype: One base away lies a much larger clone, so this may be a sequencing read error. The chain joins TRBV18 to TRBJ2-7; no firm D call. The V gene lost 5 bases and the J gene lost 7 bases, with 15 bases spanning the gap. CDR1 is KGHSH, CDR2 LQKENI, per germline. The CDR3 extends over 13 amino acids. The CDR3 region has the DNA TGTGCCAGCTCATCACTAAACGACAATGAGCAGTACTTC. This encodes CASSSLNDNEQYF.

This clonotype occurred a few times. V is TRBV3-1 and J is TRBJ2-1; perhaps D is TRBD1 or TRBD2 (6 bases each). CDR3 length: 16 residues. V was cut by 4 bases and J by 7 bases, with 20 bases left in between. CDR1 is LGHDT and CDR2 is YNNKEL in the germline V gene (reference sequence). The CDR3: CASSRPGAPLFNEQFF. As DNA, the CDR3 is TGTGCCAGCAGCCGTCCGGGGGCCCCGCTTTTTAATGAGCAGTTCTTC.

This rearrangement joins TRBV10-3 to TRBJ2-1, with a tentative D call TRBD2 (5 bases). The CDR3 contains 15 residues. V shed 6 bases and J shed 5 bases, with 17 bases lying between them. Germline V gene lookup returns CDR1 ENHRY and CDR2 SYGVKD. CDR3 bases: TGTGCCATCAGCGACCTTAGGACTCGCGACAATGAGCAGTTCTTC. Protein sequence: CAISDLRTRDNEQFF.

J is TRBJ1-5 and V is TRBV6-1; TRBD1 is a possible D gene (6 bases). The germline V and J ends were trimmed by 4 bases and 6 bases, with 16 bases remaining between them. In germline, CDR1 is MNHNS, CDR2 SASEGT. The CDR3 extends over 15 amino acids. The DNA for the CDR3 is TGTGCCAGCAGTGGAAGGGTGGAGGGGGGTCAGCCCCAGCATTTT. As protein: CASSGRVEGGQPQHF.

The chain uses TRBV10-3 and TRBJ1-2; 8 nucleotides line up with TRBD1. The CDR3 has 14 residues. Germline assignment: CDR1 ENHRY and CDR2 SYGVKD. The junction had 11 bases not matched to a gene; V was cut back by 10 bases and J by 4 bases. The CDR3 here is CATQDRADSYGYTF. CDR3 DNA: TGTGCCACCCAGGACAGGGCGGATAGCTATGGCTACACCTTC.

The V gene is TRBV28, the J gene TRBJ1-2; D ambiguous. The ends were cut back, 10 bases at V and 4 bases at J, with 16 bases in the middle. The V gene's germline CDR1 is MDHEN and CDR2 SYDVKM. The length of the CDR3 is 13 residues. This CDR3 reads CATHRRVGYGYTF. CDR3 bases: TGTGCCACCCATAGGAGGGTTGGCTATGGCTACACCTTC.

The CDR3 coding sequence is TGCAGTGCTGCGCTACTAGCGGGGGACCGAGAGACCCAGTACTTC. Amino acids: CSAALLAGDRETQYF. The V gene is TRBV20-1, the J gene TRBJ2-5; 11 nucleotides agree with TRBD2. V lost 5 bases and J lost 4; bases outside the gene matches: 9. Looked up from germline, CDR1 is DFQATT and CDR2 is SNEGSKA (reference sequence). This CDR3 is built from 15 residues.

This chain links TRBV7-8 with TRBJ2-1; a weak D match, TRBD1 (5 bases). CDR1 is SGHVS, CDR2 FQNEAQ, per germline. The CDR3 consists of 15 residues. The V end was cut by 2 bases, the J end by 3 bases, with 11 bases between. Written as DNA, the CDR3 is TGTGCCAGCAGCTTAATTAACAGGAACTACAATGAGCAGTTCTTC. This translates into CASSLINRNYNEQFF.

As DNA, the CDR3 is TGCGCCAGCAGCCAAGAATGGCAGGCCTACCAAGAGACCCAGTACTTC. Its translation is CASSQEWQAYQETQYF. This chain connects TRBV4-3 to TRBJ2-5, with D hard to call. V was cut by 0 bases and J by 0 bases, with 11 bases left in between. The CDR3 is 16 residues long. The germline V gene encodes CDR1 LGHNA and CDR2 YSLEER.

The genes are TRBV11-2 and TRBJ1-5; D is uncertain. The CDR3 is made up of 14 amino acids. Germline V gene data show CDR1 as SGHAT and CDR2 as FQNNGV. V dropped 5 bases and J dropped 2 bases, with 10 bases sitting between them. The CDR3 region is CASSTFMGNQPQHF. The DNA of the CDR3 is TGTGCCAGCAGCACTTTTATGGGCAATCAGCCCCAGCATTTT.

Concerning this clonotype: A junction boundary mismatches the germline segment, possibly from a read error. The J gene is TRBJ2-1, the V gene TRBV18; TRBD2 agrees at 8 bases. CDR1 and CDR2 (germline): KGHSH, LQKENI. This CDR3 is 15 amino acids long. The CDR3 here is CANSPPPGLVWEQFF. CDR3 nucleotide sequence: TGTGCCAACTCACCACCCCCGGGACTAGTTTGGGAGCAGTTCTTC.

The J gene is TRBJ1-2, the V gene TRBV5-1; TRBD1 is a possible D gene (5 bases). CDR3 length: 15 amino acids. V dropped 6 bases and J dropped 4 bases, with 19 bases sitting between them. Looked up from germline, CDR1 is SGHRS and CDR2 is YFSETQ. The CDR3 bases are TGCGCCAGCACCGTCGGGACCGCGAAAACCTATGGCTACACCTTC. It yields the protein CASTVGTAKTYGYTF. The full variable domain, with the rest looked up from reference TRBV5-1 and TRBJ1-2, is KAGVTQTPRYLIKTRGQQVTLSCSPISGHRSVSWYQQTPGQGLQFLFEYFSETQRNKGNFPGRFSGRQFSNSRSEMNVSTLELGDSALYLCASTVGTAKTYGYTFGSGTRLTVV.

The chain joins TRBV6-6 to TRBJ2-3; 8 nucleotides agree with TRBD2. Germline trimming cut 5 bases from V and 4 bases from J; bases unmatched to any gene: 8. CDR1 is MNHNY, CDR2 SVGAGI, per germline (reference sequence). CDR3 length: 15 amino acids. As DNA, the CDR3 is TGTGCCAGCAGTCTCTCGGGGGGGCCTCCAGATACGCAGTATTTT. Protein sequence: CASSLSGGPPDTQYF.

The genes are TRBV4-3 and TRBJ1-5; D perhaps matches TRBD1 (5 bases). Trimming took off 1 base at V and 4 bases at J, with 11 bases between the two ends. Germline-derived CDR1 and CDR2 are LGHNA and YSLEER. There are 15 residues in the CDR3. The CDR3: CASSQGAGINQPQHF. The CDR3 DNA sequence: TGCGCCAGCAGCCAAGGGGCAGGGATAAATCAGCCCCAGCATTTT.

This sequence joins TRBV27 and TRBJ2-4, with D possibly matching TRBD2 (7 bases). CDR3 length: 13 amino acids. The V end was cut by 6 bases, the J end by 7 bases, with 13 bases between. Looked up from germline, CDR1 is MNHEY and CDR2 is SMNVEV (reference sequence). The DNA of the CDR3 is TGTGCCAGCAGCTACAGGGAGGGGAACATTCAGTACTTC. Protein: CASSYREGNIQYF.

The chain links TRBV27 to TRBJ2-3; 11 bases align to TRBD2. This CDR3 is built from 17 residues. With V trimmed by 7 bases and J by 6 bases, 15 bases remained unmatched. Germline loops: CDR1 MNHEY, CDR2 SMNVEV (reference sequence). This CDR3 is CASNPRFSGGAADTQYF. DNA for the CDR3: TGTGCCAGCAACCCAAGATTTAGCGGGGGGGCGGCGGATACGCAGTATTTT.

In its sample, this clonotype was seen a few times. The chain employs TRBV6-5 and TRBJ1-2, with a weak D call TRBD1 (5 bases). CDR3 length: 14 amino acids. Germline lookup yields CDR1 MNHEY and CDR2 SVGAGI. Deletions cut 0 bases from V and 3 bases from J, with 8 bases between. The CDR3 nucleotides read TGTGCCAGCAGTTACTCATTAGGGGACTATGGCTACACCTTC. It encodes CASSYSLGDYGYTF.

This clonotype was seen ten or more times. The chain employs TRBV12-3 or TRBV12-4 and TRBJ2-1, with D possibly TRBD1 on 6 matching bases. V was clipped by 3 bases and J by 0 bases, with 15 bases between them. The CDR3 extends over 17 amino acids. CDR3 DNA sequence: TGTGCCAGCAGTTTGAGCCAGGGGTTGGGCTCCTACAATGAGCAGTTCTTC. Its protein is CASSLSQGLGSYNEQFF.

The CDR3 loop reads CSAERTLYSNQPQHF. The CDR3 region has the DNA TGCAGTGCGGAACGGACACTTTATAGCAATCAGCCCCAGCATTTT. V gene TRBV20-1 combines with J gene TRBJ1-5, with a tentative D call TRBD1 (5 bases). The CDR3 covers 15 residues. Trimming shortened V by 6 bases and J by 0 bases, and 15 bases separated the two germline ends. From germline, CDR1 is DFQATT and CDR2 SNEGSKA (reference sequence).

V usage is TRBV29-1 and J usage is TRBJ2-5; 7 bases are a match to TRBD2. The CDR3 extends over 14 amino acids. The junction had 8 bases not matched to a gene; V was cut back by 3 bases and J by 4 bases. The germline V gene has CDR1 SQVTM and CDR2 ANQGSEA. CDR3 nucleotide sequence: TGCAGCGTTGAGGGGGAGGGAGGCGGAGAGACCCAGTACTTC. Translating it yields CSVEGEGGGETQYF. Full variable domain (outside the CDR3, taken from reference TRBV29-1 and TRBJ2-5): SAVISQKPSRDICQRGTSLTIQCQVDSQVTMMFWYRQQPGQSLTLIATANQGSEATYESGFVIDKFPISRPNLTFSTLTVSNMSPEDSSIYLCSVEGEGGGETQYFGPGTRLLVL.

The gene calls are TRBV21-1 and TRBJ2-5; the table gives TRBD1 as D, unverified against the DNA. The J call may be mistaken, given a closer DNA end match to TRBJ2-1. TRBV21-1 is listed as a pseudogene. The CDR3 consists of 16 residues. The CDR3 loop reads CASSNGSPWLGETQFF. CDR3 coding DNA: TGTGCCAGCAGCAATGGATCTCCCTGGTTGGGGGAGACCCAGTTCTTC.

The V call is TRBV20-1, the J call TRBJ2-5; 7 nucleotides align to TRBD2. Germline CDR1 and CDR2: DFQATT and SNEGSKA (reference sequence). Trimming took 1 base from V and 5 from J; bases not matched to a gene: 10. The CDR3 covers 15 residues. The DNA of the CDR3 is TGCAGTGCTAGAGGCCAGGCGGGGGACGGGGAGACCCAGTACTTC. This translates into CSARGQAGDGETQYF.

This clonotype turned up a few times. The chain employs TRBV4-1 and TRBJ2-5; TRBD2 aligns across 9 bases. Unmatched junction bases numbered 6, after V lost 0 bases and J lost 1 base. This CDR3 is built from 17 residues. The germline V gene has CDR1 MGHRA and CDR2 YSYEKL. CDR3 in DNA: TGCGCCAGCAGCCAAGATCGGAAGCGGGGGGCCCAAGAGACCCAGTACTTC. As protein: CASSQDRKRGAQETQYF.